Below are 21 T cell receptor beta chains sequenced from a single sample in a study of CD8+ T cells in alopecia areata (dated 2018 in TCRdb). Library preparation employed the immunoSEQ multiplex PCR assay. RNA was extracted from all samples and reverse transcribed into cDNA, which served as template for TCR sequencing. The source is immuneACCESS, and TCRdb retained only in-frame sequences with V and J called. Part of the clones is not carried over; for the studies checked, unresolved V genes explain less than half of this, and the remainder is unexplained. The table for this sample lists some 170,000 clones; approximately 52% of them were counted only once. 16% of the sample is held by the ten biggest clonotypes. Interpreted using the paper, the treatment or condition label stands for: oral pan-JAK inhibitor, 5-10 mg twice daily. Sequencing used CD4+ T cells sorted from blood, obtained between weeks 55 and 65, from a patient treated with tofacitinib. These receptors were taken from a human donor with alopecia areata.

To note about this clone: Other DNA sequences in the same sample also yield this CDR3. V and J are TRBV29-1 and TRBJ1-1; D possibly corresponds to TRBD1 (5 bases). The CDR3 extends over 13 amino acids. Germline values: CDR1 SQVTM, CDR2 ANQGSEA. V gave up 5 bases and J gave up 0 bases, with 10 bases separating them. The CDR3 region is CSVTGRMNTEAFF. CDR3 nucleotide sequence: TGCAGCGTTACGGGACGGATGAACACTGAAGCTTTCTTT.

CDR3 protein: CATSRVTQGTGGYTF. The CDR3 DNA reads TGTGCCACCAGCAGAGTAACCCAGGGCACAGGCGGCTACACCTTC. The chain links TRBV15 to TRBJ1-2; D perhaps matches TRBD1 (5 bases). The CDR3 has 15 residues. Germline V CDR1 and CDR2: LNHNV, YYDKDF (reference sequence). Trimming stripped 1 base from V and 8 bases from J, with 17 bases between.

This chain links TRBV30 with TRBJ1-6; perhaps TRBD1 as D (5 bases). The CDR3 length is 16 residues. CDR1 is GTSNPN, CDR2 SVGIG, per germline (reference sequence). V dropped 2 bases and J dropped 10 bases, with 21 bases sitting between them. The CDR3 DNA is TGTGCCTGGAGTTCTACAGGAAGCGTCGTGAACTCACCCCTCCACTTT. It yields the protein CAWSSTGSVVNSPLHF.

The CDR3: CASMVATNEKLFF. For the CDR3, the DNA is TGTGCCAGCATGGTTGCAACTAATGAAAAACTGTTTTTT. The gene calls are TRBV2 and TRBJ1-4; D is unclear. With 7 bases removed from V and 0 bases from J, the gap between germline ends came to 6 bases. CDR1 is SNHLY and CDR2 is FYNNEI in the germline V gene. CDR3 size: 13 residues.

This clone was counted only a few times. The CDR3 DNA follows: TGCAGCGTGACGGTGGGGGCTAATTCACCCCTCCACTTT. The encoded protein is CSVTVGANSPLHF. The chain combines TRBV29-1 with TRBJ1-6, with D perhaps TRBD1 (6 bases). CDR3 length equals 13 residues. V was trimmed by 6 bases and J by 6 bases, leaving 12 bases between them. Germline-derived CDR1 and CDR2 are SQVTM and ANQGSEA.

The CDR3 loop reads CAWRAGQGASLLYF. The CDR3, as DNA: TGTGCCTGGAGAGCGGGACAGGGGGCGAGTCTTCTGTACTTC. The chain is built from TRBV30 and TRBJ2-7; 12 bases align to TRBD1. Germline V gives CDR1 GTSNPN, CDR2 SVGIG (reference sequence). J was trimmed by 12 bases and V by 3 bases; bases with no gene match: 12. The CDR3 contains 14 residues.

This chain joins TRBV25-1 and TRBJ2-5; the match to TRBD1 covers 8 bases. The CDR3 spans 16 residues. Germline CDR1 is MGHDK and CDR2 is SYGVNS. The V and J ends lost 8 bases and 2 bases, in that order; junction bases with no gene match: 13. DNA for the CDR3: TGTGCCAGCCGAGGGCAGGGGGCCGGTGGTCAAGAGACCCAGTACTTC. Translation gives CASRGQGAGGQETQYF.

This clone turned up a few times. The rearrangement joins TRBV5-1 to TRBJ2-4; 9 nucleotides agree with TRBD2. The junction had 2 bases not matched to a gene; V was cut back by 2 bases and J by 8 bases. Germline loops: CDR1 SGHRS, CDR2 YFSETQ. CDR3 length: 13 amino acids. This CDR3 reads CASSLRTSDIQYF. CDR3 DNA sequence: TGCGCCAGCAGCTTACGGACTAGCGACATTCAGTACTTC.

The V call is TRBV23-1, the J call TRBJ2-7; the D call may be TRBD1 or TRBD2 (5 bases each). TRBV23-1 is noted as an ORF with a role that remains uncertain. The length of the CDR3 is 15 residues. V was cut by 3 bases and J by 3 bases, with 15 bases left in between. In nucleotides, the CDR3 is TGCGCCAGCAGTCAGCCGGGACGGGCGGACTACGAGCAGTACTTC. It yields the protein CASSQPGRADYEQYF.

The rearrangement joins TRBV4-1 to TRBJ1-3; 10 bases map to TRBD1. Germline values: CDR1 MGHRA, CDR2 YSYEKL. The CDR3 length is 16 residues. J was trimmed by 2 bases and V by 3 bases; bases with no gene match: 4. DNA for the CDR3: TGCGCCAGCAGCCACCCGGGACAGGGGACTGGAAACACCATATATTTT. It translates to CASSHPGQGTGNTIYF.

This chain links TRBV28 with TRBJ1-2; the match to TRBD1 covers 7 bases. Germline CDR1 and CDR2: MDHEN and SYDVKM. V dropped 4 bases and J dropped 5; count of bases not matched to a gene: 10. CDR3 length equals 15 residues. The CDR3 sequence is CASSSVGTVVYGYTF. For the CDR3, the DNA is TGTGCCAGCAGTTCCGTCGGGACAGTTGTTTATGGCTACACCTTC.

The chain recombines TRBV5-1 with TRBJ2-5; 9 bases are a match to TRBD1. V lost 1 base, J lost 4 bases, and 2 bases stayed unmatched. Germline V CDR1 and CDR2: SGHRS, YFSETQ. This CDR3 contains 14 residues. The CDR3 nucleotides read TGCGCCAGCAGCTTGCTACAGGGGGCAGAGACCCAGTACTTC. Protein sequence: CASSLLQGAETQYF.

The chain uses TRBV21-1 and TRBJ1-4. TRBV21-1 is given as a pseudogene. This CDR3 comprises 15 residues. The CDR3 reads CASSKAYRLYEKLFF. CDR3 DNA: TGTGCCAGCAGCAAAGCGTACAGACTGTATGAAAAACTGTTTTTT.

The genes are TRBV2 and TRBJ1-6; unclear D gene. Trimming took off 7 bases at V and 0 bases at J, with 10 bases between the two ends. This CDR3 is 15 amino acids long. CDR1 is SNHLY and CDR2 is FYNNEI in the germline V gene. The DNA for the CDR3 is TGTGCCAGCAACCCGCAGAGCTCCTATAATTCACCCCTCCACTTT. It yields the protein CASNPQSSYNSPLHF.

The chain joins TRBV2 to TRBJ2-5; TRBD1 might be the D (5 bases). Trimming left V 7 bases short and J 2 bases short, with 11 bases between. Looked up from germline, CDR1 is SNHLY and CDR2 is FYNNEI. The CDR3 is made up of 13 amino acids. CDR3 sequence reads: CASKRGFQETQYF. Written as DNA, the CDR3 is TGTGCCAGCAAAAGGGGTTTTCAAGAGACCCAGTACTTC.

The gene calls are TRBV4-1 and TRBJ1-2, with D maybe TRBD1 (5 bases). This CDR3 has 15 amino acids. V dropped 0 bases and J dropped 4 bases, with 12 bases sitting between them. Germline-derived CDR1 and CDR2 are MGHRA and YSYEKL. As DNA, the CDR3 is TGCGCCAGCAGCCAAGATCCGGGGCTGAGCTATGGCTACACCTTC. Protein product: CASSQDPGLSYGYTF.

The sample holds a few counts of this clone. This chain connects TRBV5-6 to TRBJ2-3; the D is unclear. CDR3 length equals 12 residues. Germline V lookup: CDR1 SGHDT, CDR2 YYEEEE. Trimming left V 1 base short and J 8 bases short, with 8 bases between. The DNA for the CDR3 is TGTGCCAGCAGCTTGTTTGTGGGTACGCAGTATTTT. It encodes CASSLFVGTQYF.

This clone was counted between two and nine times. This chain uses TRBV9 with TRBJ2-2; tentatively, D is TRBD1 (6 bases). The germline CDR1 and CDR2 sequences are SGDLS and YYNGEE. V gave up 7 bases and J gave up 6 bases, with 10 bases separating them. This CDR3 has 12 residues. Here the CDR3 reads CASQGFPGELFF. CDR3 in DNA: TGTGCCAGCCAGGGGTTCCCCGGGGAGCTGTTTTTT.

The V call is TRBV9, the J call TRBJ1-2, with TRBD1 identical over 7 bases. With 0 bases clipped from V and 3 bases from J, the junction kept 5 bases outside the gene matches. The CDR3 spans 15 residues. Germline V gene sequence: CDR1 SGDLS, CDR2 YYNGEE. CDR3 protein: CASSVDAGQDYGYTF. CDR3 in DNA: TGTGCCAGCAGCGTAGATGCAGGACAGGACTATGGCTACACCTTC.

This clone was seen just once. The V gene is TRBV27, the J gene TRBJ1-2; possible D gene TRBD1, 5 bases. Looked up from germline, CDR1 is MNHEY and CDR2 is SMNVEV (reference sequence). V lost 6 bases, J lost 7 bases, and 12 bases lay in between. The CDR3 loop spans 12 amino acids. The CDR3 DNA reads TGTGCCAGCAGAGGGACTGCGGGTGGCTACACCTTC. It is translated as CASRGTAGGYTF.

Only a few counts were recorded for this clone. The rearrangement links TRBV6-5 to TRBJ2-7; TRBD2 aligns across 8 bases. The CDR3 loop spans 15 amino acids. V was pared by 2 bases and J by 5 bases, with 8 bases of the junction left unmatched. The V gene's germline CDR1 is MNHEY and CDR2 SVGAGI. The chain's CDR3 is CASSYVGGAMNEQYF. The CDR3 DNA follows: TGTGCCAGCAGTTACGTCGGGGGGGCGATGAACGAGCAGTACTTC.